Listed below are T cell receptor beta chains from one sample, sequenced in a study of radiotherapy plus CTLA-4 blockade in lung cancer. The assay was immunoSEQ multiplex PCR, and TCRdb's table has in-frame clones only and misses some. The sample shows roughly 54,000 clones, roughly 84% of them seen only once. Source: peripheral blood, taken from a patient treated with radiotherapy plus ipilimumab. These receptors were taken from a human donor with non-small cell lung cancer who had a partial response to radiotherapy plus ipilimumab. Both conserved end residues are trimmed from each CDR3. Clone sizes are given selectively: once, few, many, or a class where the clone is expanded.

clone_size | j_call | v_call | cdr3_aa
- | TRBJ1-2 | TRBV6-5 | ASSPRAGGYT
- | TRBJ1-5 | TRBV7-6 | ASSLAPPANNQPQH
- | TRBJ1-4 | TRBV7-8 | ASSNTGRGEKLF
- | TRBJ1-2 | TRBV5-4 | ASSELPQDRNYGYT
- | TRBJ2-7 | TRBV5-6 | ASSFGTGAYEQY
- | TRBJ1-5 | TRBV6-5 | ASRGTGKGQPQH
- | TRBJ1-6 | TRBV7-6 | ASSLARFNSPLH
- | TRBJ2-3 | TRBV4-1 | ASSPDEGGPVDTQY
- | TRBJ1-6 | TRBV10-3 | ASRDRVSSPLH
- | TRBJ1-5 | TRBV4-3 | ASSQGPLTGFRQPQH
- | TRBJ1-4 | TRBV19 | ASTLDRLNTGGEKLF
- | TRBJ1-3 | TRBV11-2 | ASSFTGDSGNTIY
- | TRBJ1-2 | TRBV7-3 | ASSSGDNYGYT
- | TRBJ2-6 | TRBV19 | ASTRTGSSGANVLT
- | - | TRBV6-5 | ASRANRGRFYEQY
- | - | TRBV2 | ASMRLPSYEQY
- | TRBJ2-7 | TRBV6-1 | ASSTSGGYSYEQY
once | TRBJ1-2 | TRBV5-6 | ANSPTGYGYT
- | TRBJ2-7 | TRBV5-4 | ASSSNPTSGGYEQY
- | TRBJ2-7 | TRBV19 | ASSTLGTGSYEQY
- | TRBJ2-1 | TRBV29-1 | SGRQVGAANEQF
- | TRBJ2-7 | TRBV5-4 | ASRSDRGLYEQY
- | TRBJ2-7 | TRBV27 | ASSRDRVPYEQY
few | TRBJ2-3 | TRBV6-5 | ASSPGRGTDTQY